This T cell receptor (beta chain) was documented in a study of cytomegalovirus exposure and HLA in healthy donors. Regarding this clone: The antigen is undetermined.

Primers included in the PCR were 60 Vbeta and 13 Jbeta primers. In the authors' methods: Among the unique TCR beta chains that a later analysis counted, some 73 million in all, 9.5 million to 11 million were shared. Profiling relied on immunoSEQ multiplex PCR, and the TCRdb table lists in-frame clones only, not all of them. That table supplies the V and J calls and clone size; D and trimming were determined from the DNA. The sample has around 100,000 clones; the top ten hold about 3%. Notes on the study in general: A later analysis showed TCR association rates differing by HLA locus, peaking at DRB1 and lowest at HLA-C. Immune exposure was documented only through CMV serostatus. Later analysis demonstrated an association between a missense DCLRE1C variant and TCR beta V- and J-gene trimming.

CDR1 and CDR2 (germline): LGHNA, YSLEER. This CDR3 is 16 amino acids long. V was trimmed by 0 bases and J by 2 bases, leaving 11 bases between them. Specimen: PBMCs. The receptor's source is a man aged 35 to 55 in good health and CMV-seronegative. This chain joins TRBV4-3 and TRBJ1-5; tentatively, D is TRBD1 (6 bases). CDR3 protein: CASSQEWGPGNQPQHF. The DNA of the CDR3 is TGCGCCAGCAGCCAAGAATGGGGGCCGGGCAATCAGCCCCAGCATTTT.